This note documents a single T cell receptor beta chain sequence. The data were taken from a study of blood T cell repertoires in COVID-19. Across the study: Nucleic acid was either cDNA or gDNA, and it came from T cells, B-cell-depleted T cells, or PBMCs.

Produced via immunoSEQ multiplex PCR; TCRdb's table is partial and in-frame only. The table lists under 250,000 clones, more than 75% of them singletons, with approximately 12% in the top ten. The CDR3 consists of 13 residues. V gave up 2 bases and J gave up 5 bases; unmatched junction bases: 0. CDR1 is WSHSY and CDR2 is SAAADI in the germline V gene. The sequenced sample consisted of peripheral blood. This sequence joins TRBV10-2 and TRBJ2-5; TRBD2 matches 9 bases. The TCR comes from a woman aged 40 to 50 with acute or convalescent COVID-19. This CDR3 reads CASSETSGETQYF. The DNA of the CDR3 is TGCGCCAGCAGTGAGACTAGCGGGGAGACCCAGTACTTC.